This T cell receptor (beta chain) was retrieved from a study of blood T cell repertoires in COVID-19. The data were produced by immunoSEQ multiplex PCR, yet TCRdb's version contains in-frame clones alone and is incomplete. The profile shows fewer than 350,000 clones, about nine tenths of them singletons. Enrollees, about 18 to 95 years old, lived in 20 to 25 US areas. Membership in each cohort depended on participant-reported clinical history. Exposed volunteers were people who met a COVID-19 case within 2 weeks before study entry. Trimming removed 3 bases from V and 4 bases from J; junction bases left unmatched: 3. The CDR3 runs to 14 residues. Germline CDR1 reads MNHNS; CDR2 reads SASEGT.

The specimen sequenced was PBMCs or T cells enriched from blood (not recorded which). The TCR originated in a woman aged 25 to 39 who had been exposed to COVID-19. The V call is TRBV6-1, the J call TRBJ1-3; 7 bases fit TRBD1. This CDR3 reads CASSDTGEGNTIYF. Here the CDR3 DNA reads TGTGCCAGCAGTGACACAGGGGAGGGAAACACCATATATTTT.